This record covers a single T cell receptor beta chain. No cognate antigen has been identified for it. No quality values exist for individual bases; no much larger clone is one base distant. The immunoSEQ Assay, a bias-controlled multiplex PCR, was used to amplify TCRbeta CDR3 regions from genomic DNA. The authors' analysis ran thus. The number of nucleated cells in each sample was estimated by amplification of reference gene primers within the assay. To quantify the absolute abundance of each unique TCRbeta CDR3 rearrangement, sequence reads were collapsed and filtered. For each sample, productive Simpson clonality was calculated as the square root of Simpson's diversity index over productive rearrangements. TCRdb carries this immuneACCESS record with in-frame sequences only. Its versions omit some clonotypes, under half of them owing to an unresolved V gene in the studies checked, with the rest unexplained. D and trimming were read from the DNA, whereas the V and J calls and clone size are those reported in that table. The sample records 250,000 to 300,000 clones, around nine tenths of which are singletons. The top ten clonotypes cover 2% to 2.5% of the sample.

V loses 4 bases, J loses 6 bases, and the germline ends lie 13 bases apart. The germline V gene (reference sequence) sets CDR1 to SGHNT and CDR2 to YYREEE. The CDR3 covers 13 residues, taking in both the cysteine and the phenylalanine. The sequence is cut down to CDR3 DNA, 39 bases in frame from base 1. Each collaborating institution followed its own protocols to collect whole blood in K2EDTA tubes. For TCRbeta analysis, collaborator samples were shipped as frozen whole blood, as isolated PBMCs, or as DNA extracted from either sample type. The data were taken from a study of blood T cell repertoires in COVID-19 (dated by TCRdb to about 2020). General notes on the study: The collaborator samples originated in the United States, Italy and Spain and spanned the acute and convalescent phases of COVID-19. The material from the prospective study consisted of cDNA or gDNA derived from T cells, B-cell-depleted T cells, or PBMCs. Deeply sampled blood TCRbeta repertoires from subjects exposed to, actively infected with, or recovered from COVID-19 were included in the dataset. The repertoires were released in a freely available public database intended as a resource for research on the immune response to SARS-CoV-2. Samples were obtained from the ongoing ImmuneRACE study (first 160 participants) and from roughly 1,300 subjects provided by 6 global collaborators. The sample metadata nearly always contained a de-identified subject ID, COVID-19 status, age in years and sex. Where available, HLA class I and class II types were taken from metadata supplied by the sample provider and were not determined by assay-based typing. What the work shows at the level of the full study, not this receptor alone: The amount of clinical and demographic metadata varied by source and participant and was provided uncurated.

The source of this sequence is a man aged 50-59 years with acute or convalescent COVID-19. The chain was built from TRBV5-4 and TRBJ1-2; perhaps TRBD1 is the D gene, with 6 bases matching. Sequences were obtained from peripheral blood. The CDR3 reads CASSQTGLNGYTF. The sequence in DNA is TGTGCCAGCAGCCAAACAGGGTTAAATGGCTACACCTTC.